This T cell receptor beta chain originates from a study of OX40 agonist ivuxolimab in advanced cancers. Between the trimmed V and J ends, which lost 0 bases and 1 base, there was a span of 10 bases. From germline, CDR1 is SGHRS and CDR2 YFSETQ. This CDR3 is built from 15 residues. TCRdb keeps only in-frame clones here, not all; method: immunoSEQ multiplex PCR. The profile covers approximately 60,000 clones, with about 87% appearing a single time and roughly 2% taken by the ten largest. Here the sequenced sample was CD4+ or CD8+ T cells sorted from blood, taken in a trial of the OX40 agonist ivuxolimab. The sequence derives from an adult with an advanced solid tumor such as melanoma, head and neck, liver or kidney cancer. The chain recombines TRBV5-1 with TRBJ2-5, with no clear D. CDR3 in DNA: TGCGCCAGCAGCTTGGTGTCAAAACTCCAAGAGACCCAGTACTTC. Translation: CASSLVSKLQETQYF. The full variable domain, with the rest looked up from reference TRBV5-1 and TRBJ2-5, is KAGVTQTPRYLIKTRGQQVTLSCSPISGHRSVSWYQQTPGQGLQFLFEYFSETQRNKGNFPGRFSGRQFSNSRSEMNVSTLELGDSALYLCASSLVSKLQETQYFGPGTRLLVL.